Listed below are T cell receptor beta chains from one sample, sequenced in a study of blood T cell repertoires in COVID-19. Sequenced by immunoSEQ multiplex PCR; TCRdb stores in-frame clones only, minus some. In the table there are about 89,000 clones, 75% to 85% of which are singletons. Source material: peripheral blood. These TCRs come from a woman older than 75 with acute or convalescent COVID-19. The CDR3 runs from the conserved cysteine through the conserved F or W. D genes are given only for firm matches. Clone size is given for some rows only: seen once, a few or many times, or a class if the clone is expanded.

v_call	d_call	j_call	clone_size	cdr3_nt	cdr3_aa
TRBV7-2	NA	TRBJ1-1	NA	TGTGCCAGCAGCTTAGGAGGGCACACTGAAGCTTTCTTT	CASSLGGHTEAFF
TRBV10-3	TRBD1	TRBJ2-3	NA	TGTGCCATCAGTGGGACAGGGTTAGATACGCAGTATTTT	CAISGTGLDTQYF
TRBV2	NA	TRBJ2-7	NA	TGTGCCAGCAGTGAACGACGGGGGGCCTCCTACGAGCAGTACTTC	CASSERRGASYEQYF
TRBV3-1/TRBV3-2	NA	TRBJ1-2	few	TGTGCCAGCAGCCAAGATCGGCAGGGCAGCTATGGCTACACCTTC	CASSQDRQGSYGYTF
TRBV11-2	TRBD2	TRBJ2-7	NA	TGTGCCAGCAGCTTGTTTAGCGGGGGCTCCTACGAGCAGTACTTC	CASSLFSGGSYEQYF
TRBV11-2	TRBD2	TRBJ2-3	NA	TGTGCCAGCAGCTCCACTAGCGGGTACACAGATACGCAGTATTTT	CASSSTSGYTDTQYF
TRBV6-6	TRBD1	TRBJ2-1	NA	TGTGCCAGCAGTTACCCCAGGGGGCAATCCTACAATGAGCAGTTCTTC	CASSYPRGQSYNEQFF
TRBV6-5	NA	TRBJ1-1	NA	TGTGCCAGCAGCCTGACAGCGAACACTGAAGCTTTCTTT	CASSLTANTEAFF
TRBV7-9	NA	TRBJ2-7	NA	TGTGCCAGCAGCTTAGGGGGGAGGCACTACGAGCAGTACTTC	CASSLGGRHYEQYF
TRBV19	TRBD1	TRBJ2-5	NA	TGTGCCAGTAGTATGGGGGGACAGGGGGGAGAGACCCAGTACTTC	CASSMGGQGGETQYF
TRBV6-5	TRBD1	TRBJ1-4	NA	TGTGCCAGCAGCAGGGGGCGGGGTGAAAAACTGTTTTTT	CASSRGRGEKLFF
TRBV27	TRBD1	TRBJ2-7	medium-sized	TGTGCCAGCAGACGGACAGGGGGCTCCCACGAGCAGTACTTC	CASRRTGGSHEQYF
TRBV7-2	NA	TRBJ1-1	NA	TGTGCCAGCAGCTTAACGGGGTACACTGAAGCTTTCTTT	CASSLTGYTEAFF
TRBV20-1	NA	TRBJ2-7	NA	TGCAGTGCTTTAACTACCTACGAGCAGTACTTC	CSALTTYEQYF
TRBV7-8	TRBD1	TRBJ1-2	few	TGTGCCAGCAGCTTACAGGGGGCTCGGGGCTACACCTTC	CASSLQGARGYTF
TRBV7-2	TRBD2	TRBJ2-7	NA	TGTGCCAGCAGCTCAACAACCGGGACTAGCGGGATGTACGAGCAGTACTTC	CASSSTTGTSGMYEQYF
TRBV30	NA	TRBJ1-6	NA	TGTGCCTGGAAGTTTGGGCAGGGCTTTCGCGGTTTAGGACCCCTCCACTTT	CAWKFGQGFRGLGPLHF
TRBV18	NA	TRBJ1-2	NA	TGTGCCAGCTCACAATGGGACATCGCCTATGGCTACACCTTC	CASSQWDIAYGYTF
TRBV7-9	NA	TRBJ1-6	NA	TGTGCCAGCAGAGGGGATTTTAATTCACCCCTCCACTTT	CASRGDFNSPLHF
TRBV2	NA	TRBJ2-6	NA	TGTGCCAGCAGGTGGAGTGGGGCCAACGTCCTGACTTTC	CASRWSGANVLTF
TRBV30	NA	TRBJ2-7	NA	TGTGCCTGGAGTCCGCAAAGGGGACACCCGAAGTACTTC	CAWSPQRGHPKYF
TRBV5-1	NA	TRBJ2-5	once	TGCGCCAGCAGCTCCGGGAAAGAAGAGACCCAGTACTTC	CASSSGKEETQYF
TRBV27	TRBD1	TRBJ2-7	NA	TGTGCCAGCAGGGGGGACAGGGGCAACCCCTCCTACGAGCAGTACTTC	CASRGDRGNPSYEQYF
TRBV9	NA	TRBJ2-1	NA	TGTGCCAGCAGCGTAGAGGGGGTCCCCTACAATGAGCAGTTCTTC	CASSVEGVPYNEQFF
TRBV7-2	NA	TRBJ2-7	NA	TGTGCCAGCAGCTTAGGCGCGGTTCTGCCCTACGAGCAGTACTTC	CASSLGAVLPYEQYF
TRBV7-9	NA	TRBJ2-2	NA	TGTGCCAGCAGCCCGACAACGAACACCGGGGAGCTGTTTTTT	CASSPTTNTGELFF
TRBV4-1	TRBD1	TRBJ1-6	NA	TGCGCCAGCAGCCAAGCTACAGGGGGCGCGAGGAATTCACCCCTCCACTTT	CASSQATGGARNSPLHF
TRBV5-8	NA	TRBJ2-1	NA	TGTGCCAGCAGCTTGGGGGCGACAGGTGGGGGCTATTACAATGAGCAGTTCTTC	CASSLGATGGGYYNEQFF
TRBV6-5	TRBD1	TRBJ1-1	once	TGTGCCAGCAGAGACCGGGACAGGGTGAACACTGAAGCTTTCTTT	CASRDRDRVNTEAFF
TRBV27	TRBD2	TRBJ2-1	NA	TGTGCCAGCGGTTTAGCGGGAGGGCGGGGGAATGAGCAGTTCTTC	CASGLAGGRGNEQFF
TRBV6-5	NA	TRBJ1-5	NA	TGTGCCAGCTCAGAGCGAACAAGCAATCAGCCCCAGCATTTT	CASSERTSNQPQHF
TRBV2	NA	TRBJ2-1	NA	TGTGCCAGCATATTATATGACTCCAATGAGCAGTTCTTC	CASILYDSNEQFF
TRBV6-5	NA	TRBJ1-1	NA	TGTGCCAGCAAGGGGCGCGAGAACACTGAAGCTTTCTTT	CASKGRENTEAFF
TRBV2	TRBD2	TRBJ2-1	NA	TGTGCCAGCAGCCAAAAGCGGGAAGGCAATGAGCAGTTCTTC	CASSQKREGNEQFF
TRBV7-8	TRBD2	TRBJ2-1	NA	TGTGCCAGCAGCCCGACGGGGGGATTTGAGGATGAGCAGTTCTTC	CASSPTGGFEDEQFF
TRBV7-8	TRBD2	TRBJ2-2	NA	TGTGCCAGCAGCTTTAGGACTAGCGGGACCGGGGAGCTGTTTTTT	CASSFRTSGTGELFF
TRBV6-6	TRBD2	TRBJ2-5	NA	TGTGCCAGCAGTACCGGGACTAGGATCGAGACCCAGTACTTC	CASSTGTRIETQYF
TRBV7-9	NA	TRBJ2-7	NA	TGTGCCAGCAGCTCTCAGGGGACGGTATCCTACGAGCAGTACTTC	CASSSQGTVSYEQYF
TRBV3-1/TRBV3-2	NA	TRBJ2-2	NA	TGTGCCAGCAGCTATACCTGGGAGGCCGGGGAGCTGTTTTTT	CASSYTWEAGELFF
TRBV18	NA	TRBJ1-3	once	TGTGCCAGCTCACCACCGTTAATGGCCGGCGGCTCTGGAAACACCATATATTTT	CASSPPLMAGGSGNTIYF
TRBV19	TRBD1	TRBJ2-3	NA	TGTGCCAGTAGTATCCGACAGGGGGCTGCAGATACGCAGTATTTT	CASSIRQGAADTQYF
TRBV5-5	NA	TRBJ1-5	NA	TGTGCCAGCAGCTTGTCTCTAAATCAGCCCCAGCATTTT	CASSLSLNQPQHF
TRBV7-3	TRBD1	TRBJ2-7	NA	TGTGCCAGCAGTTACGGGGACAGGGGGGTGTCCGAGCAGTACTTC	CASSYGDRGVSEQYF
TRBV7-9	TRBD1	TRBJ2-1	NA	TGTGCCAGCAGCCTTAAGCGCCGAGGACAGGGGGCGCCCAGTGAGCAGTTCTTC	CASSLKRRGQGAPSEQFF
TRBV5-1	NA	TRBJ1-2	NA	TGCGCCAGCAGCTTGTCTGCAGGACTTGGCTACACCTTC	CASSLSAGLGYTF
TRBV15	TRBD1	TRBJ1-2	NA	TGTGCCACCAGCAGAATCGCCCGGGACAGGGGGCGAGATGGCTACACCTTC	CATSRIARDRGRDGYTF
TRBV5-4	NA	TRBJ2-5	NA	TGTGCCAGCAGCTTGGGGGTTCAAGCAGGGACCCAGTACTTC	CASSLGVQAGTQYF
TRBV2	TRBD2	TRBJ2-5	NA	TGTGCCAGCAGCCCCGGGACTAGCGGGACCCAAGAGACCCAGTACTTC	CASSPGTSGTQETQYF
TRBV6-1	TRBD2	TRBJ2-5	NA	TGTGCCAGCAGTGCAGACGGGACTAGCGGGGGAATACAAGAGACCCAGTACTTC	CASSADGTSGGIQETQYF
TRBV3-1/TRBV3-2	TRBD2	TRBJ2-1	NA	TGTGCCAGCAGCCGGACTTCACTAGCGGGAGTCGGAAATGAGCAGTTCTTC	CASSRTSLAGVGNEQFF
TRBV5-1	TRBD1	TRBJ2-7	NA	TGCGCCAGCAGCTTGAGCCGGGGACAGGGATACGAGCAGTACTTC	CASSLSRGQGYEQYF
TRBV19	NA	TRBJ1-5	NA	TGTGCCAGTAGTATGAGCCTACAGGTTGGCAATCAGCCCCAGCATTTT	CASSMSLQVGNQPQHF
TRBV7-2	NA	TRBJ1-1	few	TGTGCCAGCAGCTTCAGGGGAGAGGCTGAAGCTTTCTTT	CASSFRGEAEAFF
TRBV7-2	TRBD1	TRBJ1-5	NA	TGTGCCAGCAGCTTAAACCGGGACAGGGTGAATCAGCCCCAGCATTTT	CASSLNRDRVNQPQHF
TRBV25-1	TRBD1	TRBJ1-1	NA	TGTGCCAGCAGTGAATGGACAGGGAGGGCCACTGAAGCTTTCTTT	CASSEWTGRATEAFF
TRBV19	TRBD2	TRBJ2-3	NA	TGTGCCAGTAGGCCCCTGCGGGGGTCAGATACGCAGTATTTT	CASRPLRGSDTQYF